Sequencing of this T cell receptor beta chain was carried out in a study of regulatory T cells in long-lasting Graves disease. The V gene lost 8 bases and the J gene lost 6 bases, with 4 bases spanning the gap. The CDR3 runs to 9 residues. Germline V lookup: CDR1 LNHDA, CDR2 SQIVND (reference sequence). This clonotype has at least ten counts. Documented time point: newly diagnosed GD, antithyroid drugs for less than 3 months. Isolated PBMC RNA provided the starting material for the TCR library. Combining iRepertoire HTBI primers with Arm-PCR of CDR3 regions, the authors built TCR beta libraries. MiXCR was run by TCRdb on the multiplex PCR reads, yielding one entry per CDR3 protein. Of around 250,000 distinct CDR3 sequences listed, around a sixth were seen once; the top ten hold 12% to 15%. Separately, the same data were catalogued under a study of T cells in Graves' hyperthyroidism and ophthalmopathy.

This sample comprised peripheral blood mononuclear cells (PBMCs), obtained at new diagnosis, from a patient treated with antithyroid drugs. V and J are TRBV19 and TRBJ1-2; the D is unclear. The origin of this receptor is a woman in her twenties or thirties with Graves disease. The CDR3 DNA sequence: TGTGCCAGTGGAGATGGCTACACCTTC. Its translation is CASGDGYTF.